The 26 T cell receptor beta chains reported below all come from one sample, sequenced in a study of blood T cell repertoires in COVID-19. TCRdb keeps only in-frame clones here, not all; method: immunoSEQ multiplex PCR. The sample lists roughly 160,000 clones, around 90% occurring once. Sequenced sample: peripheral blood. These receptors came from a woman of 80 years or more with COVID-19, enrolled during active disease.

The chain employs TRBV27 and TRBJ1-5, with D perhaps matching TRBD1 (5 bases). V was cut by 2 bases and J by 4 bases, with 12 bases left in between. In germline, CDR1 is MNHEY, CDR2 SMNVEV (reference sequence). The CDR3 is made up of 15 amino acids. DNA for the CDR3: TGTGCCAGCAGTTTAGATAGCGGGGGGAATCAGCCCCAGCATTTT. This encodes CASSLDSGGNQPQHF.

This clone was counted a few times. This chain joins TRBV28 and TRBJ1-1; a weak D match, TRBD1 (5 bases). The V end lost 6 bases, the J end lost 6 bases, and 20 bases lay between the germline ends. The V gene's germline CDR1 is MDHEN and CDR2 SYDVKM. The CDR3 spans 15 residues. For the CDR3, the DNA is TGTGCCAGCAGCACCCCGGGGGTCAAGAAGCCTGAAGCTTTCTTT. Translated: CASSTPGVKKPEAFF.

In this sample, this clone turned up once. V gene TRBV5-4 combines with J gene TRBJ2-5; 10 nucleotides agree with TRBD2. Germline V gene sequence: CDR1 SGHNT, CDR2 YYREEE (reference sequence). V lost 0 bases and J lost 4; bases outside the gene matches: 9. The CDR3 length is 17 residues. CDR3 region: CASSLGASGRGTETQYF. The DNA of the CDR3 is TGTGCCAGCAGCTTGGGGGCTAGCGGGAGAGGCACAGAGACCCAGTACTTC.

This chain uses TRBV27 with TRBJ2-2; D may be TRBD1 (5 bases). This CDR3 is built from 14 residues. The V end was cut by 3 bases, the J end by 0 bases, with 5 bases between. Germline CDR1 and CDR2: MNHEY and SMNVEV (reference sequence). Written as DNA, the CDR3 is TGTGCCAGCAGTTTGACAGCGAACACCGGGGAGCTGTTTTTT. Its translation: CASSLTANTGELFF.

This rearrangement joins TRBV19 to TRBJ2-1; 11 bases agree with TRBD2. The CDR3 sequence is 15 residues long. In germline, CDR1 is LNHDA, CDR2 SQIVND (reference sequence). Germline trimming cut 5 bases from V and 10 bases from J; bases unmatched to any gene: 10. The CDR3 region is CASSVTILAGGEQFF. Here the CDR3 DNA reads TGTGCCAGTAGTGTTACCATCTTAGCGGGAGGGGAGCAGTTCTTC.

This clone was found once. The V call is TRBV27, the J call TRBJ1-6; tentative D call: TRBD1 (5 bases). Trimming left V 7 bases short and J 0 bases short, with 10 bases between. The CDR3 runs 15 residues. The germline V gene encodes CDR1 MNHEY and CDR2 SMNVEV (reference sequence). Here the CDR3 reads CASKQGSSYNSPLHF. CDR3 nucleotide sequence: TGTGCCAGCAAGCAGGGCAGCTCCTATAATTCACCCCTCCACTTT.

The sample holds one count of this clone. The chain uses TRBV3-1 (or the pseudogene TRBV3-2) and TRBJ2-4; 7 bases map to TRBD1. Trimming took 3 bases from V and 0 from J; bases not matched to a gene: 5. Germline V lookup: CDR1 LGHDT, CDR2 YNNKEL (reference sequence). This CDR3 contains 16 residues. DNA of the CDR3: TGTGCCAGCAGCCACCGGGACAGATTAGCCAAAAACATTCAGTACTTC. As protein: CASSHRDRLAKNIQYF.

The chain is built from TRBV19 and TRBJ2-3; maybe TRBD1 (6 bases). CDR1 and CDR2 from the germline V gene are LNHDA and SQIVND (reference sequence). The germline V and J ends were trimmed by 1 base and 0 bases, with 17 bases remaining between them. CDR3 length equals 18 residues. CDR3 in amino acids: CASSIGGGQGKSTDTQYF. For the CDR3, the DNA is TGTGCCAGTAGTATAGGCGGCGGGCAGGGGAAAAGCACAGATACGCAGTATTTT.

The CDR3 DNA is TGTGCCAGCAGTACGACAGGGCCAACTGAAGCTTTCTTT. Translation: CASSTTGPTEAFF. The chain employs TRBV6-5 and TRBJ1-1; TRBD1 agrees at 7 bases. The trim removed 5 bases at V and 5 bases at J, leaving 5 bases unmatched. This CDR3 region has 13 residues. Germline assignment: CDR1 MNHEY and CDR2 SVGAGI.

The chain joins TRBV5-1 to TRBJ2-2, with unresolved D. The CDR3 is 13 amino acids. Per germline, CDR1 SGHRS and CDR2 YFSETQ. Trimming cost V 5 bases and J 3 bases, with 8 bases left between them. CDR3 in DNA: TGCGCCAGCAGATTGTATGACACCGGGGAGCTGTTTTTT. Its protein is CASRLYDTGELFF.

The chain carries TRBV27 and TRBJ2-1; no firm D call. Looked up from germline, CDR1 is MNHEY and CDR2 is SMNVEV (reference sequence). V was cut by 4 bases and J by 15 bases, with 4 bases left in between. CDR3 length equals 8 residues. CDR3 loop: CASSSRFF. CDR3 nucleotide sequence: TGTGCCAGCAGTTCCCGGTTCTTC.

This clone appeared a few times. Other DNA sequences in the sample encode the same CDR3. The chain uses TRBV28 and TRBJ1-2; D ambiguous. V lost 1 base and J lost 0, with 3 bases in between. Germline V gene data show CDR1 as MDHEN and CDR2 as SYDVKM. The CDR3 is 13 residues long. The CDR3 loop reads CASSLSANYGYTF. DNA for the CDR3: TGTGCCAGCAGTTTATCCGCTAACTATGGCTACACCTTC.

The genes are TRBV5-8 and TRBJ1-1; D unresolved. Trimming took off 0 bases at V and 1 base at J, with 7 bases between the two ends. The CDR3 contains 14 residues. Per the germline V gene, CDR1 is SGHTS and CDR2 is YDEGEE. CDR3 residues: CASSLDTTNTEAFF. As DNA, the CDR3 is TGTGCCAGCAGCTTGGATACAACGAACACTGAAGCTTTCTTT.

V usage is TRBV2 and J usage is TRBJ2-5, with D maybe TRBD1 (6 bases). CDR3 length: 13 residues. Trimming pared 7 bases from V and 1 base from J, leaving 10 bases between. The germline gives CDR1 SNHLY, CDR2 FYNNEI. The CDR3 reads CASKWGPQETQYF. CDR3 coding DNA: TGTGCCAGCAAATGGGGGCCCCAAGAGACCCAGTACTTC.

This chain joins TRBV7-9 and TRBJ1-4; 10 nucleotides match TRBD1. From germline, CDR1 is SEHNR and CDR2 FQNEAQ (reference sequence). With V trimmed by 3 bases and J by 8 bases, 3 bases remained unmatched. This CDR3 has 14 residues. The CDR3 bases are TGTGCCAGCAGCTTGGGACAGGGGAAGGAAAAACTGTTTTTT. It translates to CASSLGQGKEKLFF.

Notes on this clone: The sample holds other DNA sequences that translate to the same CDR3. This chain links TRBV9 with TRBJ2-3; 14 bases are shared with TRBD2. V shed 0 bases and J 5 bases; nucleotides not matched to a gene: 2. Germline loops: CDR1 SGDLS, CDR2 YYNGEE. The length of the CDR3 is 16 residues. Here the CDR3 reads CASSVGLAGGGDTQYF. Here the CDR3 DNA reads TGTGCCAGCAGCGTAGGACTAGCGGGAGGGGGAGATACGCAGTATTTT. Variable domain in full (rest from reference TRBV9 and TRBJ2-3): DSGVTQTPKHLITATGQRVTLRCSPRSGDLSVYWYQQSLDQGLQFLIQYYNGEERAKGNILERFSAQQFPDLHSELNLSSLELGDSALYFCASSVGLAGGGDTQYFGPGTRLTVL.

V gene TRBV7-7 combines with J gene TRBJ2-5; 7 positions agree with TRBD2. Trimming removed 0 bases from V and 1 base from J; junction bases left unmatched: 14. CDR1 is SSHAT and CDR2 is FNYEAQ in the germline V gene (reference sequence). The CDR3 runs to 19 residues. The CDR3 sequence is CASSLAPFASGGGQETQYF. The CDR3 region has the DNA TGTGCCAGCAGCTTAGCCCCCTTTGCTTCGGGCGGGGGCCAAGAGACCCAGTACTTC.

The rearrangement uses TRBV2 and TRBJ2-2; D is undetermined. The CDR3 is made up of 13 amino acids. The germline CDR1 and CDR2 sequences are SNHLY and FYNNEI. Deletions cut 4 bases from V and 7 bases from J, with 10 bases between. The CDR3, as DNA: TGTGCCAGCAGTGCGGAAGCAGGCGGGGAGCTGTTTTTT. Protein: CASSAEAGGELFF.

V gene TRBV9 combines with J gene TRBJ1-1; 9 bases match TRBD1. After removal of 0 bases from V and 4 bases from J, the junction contained 4 bases not matched to a gene. The germline gives CDR1 SGDLS, CDR2 YYNGEE. The CDR3 covers 15 residues. The CDR3 DNA sequence: TGTGCCAGCAGCGTAGAGGACAGGGGCGGCACTGAAGCTTTCTTT. This gives the protein CASSVEDRGGTEAFF. Full variable domain (remainder filled in from reference TRBV9 and TRBJ1-1): DSGVTQTPKHLITATGQRVTLRCSPRSGDLSVYWYQQSLDQGLQFLIQYYNGEERAKGNILERFSAQQFPDLHSELNLSSLELGDSALYFCASSVEDRGGTEAFFGQGTRLTVV.

The chain joins TRBV5-1 to TRBJ2-1; a possible D gene is TRBD2 (6 bases). This CDR3 spans 13 amino acids. V dropped 4 bases and J dropped 15 bases, with 20 bases sitting between them. Looked up from germline, CDR1 is SGHRS and CDR2 is YFSETQ. The CDR3 DNA is TGCGCCAGCAGCGCCCCGGCTAGCGCCCAGGTGTTCTTC. Amino acid sequence: CASSAPASAQVFF. Full variable domain (remainder filled in from reference TRBV5-1 and TRBJ2-1): KAGVTQTPRYLIKTRGQQVTLSCSPISGHRSVSWYQQTPGQGLQFLFEYFSETQRNKGNFPGRFSGRQFSNSRSEMNVSTLELGDSALYLCASSAPASAQVFFGPGTRLTVL.

The rearrangement links TRBV28 to TRBJ1-2; 8 bases fit TRBD1. V gave up 2 bases and J gave up 7 bases; unmatched junction bases: 3. Germline V gene lookup returns CDR1 MDHEN and CDR2 SYDVKM. The CDR3 is 13 residues long. The CDR3 sequence is CASSLPGGRGYTF. The CDR3 region has the DNA TGTGCCAGCAGTTTACCAGGGGGCCGTGGCTACACCTTC.

The chain employs TRBV15 and TRBJ1-1; D gene unclear. This CDR3 region has 15 residues. Trimming removed 0 bases at V and 5 bases at J, with 13 bases between. Germline lookup yields CDR1 LNHNV and CDR2 YYDKDF (reference sequence). In DNA form, the CDR3 reads TGTGCCACCAGCAGAGACCCCCTGATCGGTACTGAAGCTTTCTTT. This encodes CATSRDPLIGTEAFF.

The gene calls are TRBV29-1 and TRBJ2-7; 7 nucleotides align to TRBD1. Germline V CDR1 and CDR2: SQVTM, ANQGSEA. The CDR3 runs 13 residues. Trimming removed 4 bases from V and 3 bases from J; junction bases left unmatched: 6. The CDR3 nucleotides read TGCAGCGTTGGAGGGGGCTTGGGCTACGAGCAGTACTTC. Protein product: CSVGGGLGYEQYF.

The chain recombines TRBV6-2 or TRBV6-3 with TRBJ2-6; 8 bases line up with TRBD1. There are 16 residues in the CDR3. V shed 4 bases, J shed 4 bases, and the junction held 6 bases outside the gene matches. The germline V gene has CDR1 MNHEY and CDR2 SVGEGT. CDR3: CASSWTGNYGANVLTF. The CDR3, as DNA: TGTGCCAGCAGTTGGACAGGGAACTACGGGGCCAACGTCCTGACTTTC.

The rearrangement links TRBV9 to TRBJ2-1; D possibly corresponds to TRBD1 (5 bases). In germline, CDR1 is SGDLS, CDR2 YYNGEE. V shed 4 bases and J shed 7 bases, with 12 bases lying between them. CDR3 length equals 13 residues. CDR3 in DNA: TGTGCCAGCAGCTCCGATCGACAGAATGAGCAGTTCTTC. Protein product: CASSSDRQNEQFF.

The V gene is TRBV3-1 (or the pseudogene TRBV3-2), the J gene TRBJ2-3; D gene unclear. The germline V gene has CDR1 LGHDT and CDR2 YNNKEL (reference sequence). V gave up 2 bases and J gave up 5 bases, with 5 bases separating them. CDR3 length: 12 amino acids. CDR3: CASSQSLDTQYF. The DNA for the CDR3 is TGTGCCAGCAGCCAATCCTTAGATACGCAGTATTTT.